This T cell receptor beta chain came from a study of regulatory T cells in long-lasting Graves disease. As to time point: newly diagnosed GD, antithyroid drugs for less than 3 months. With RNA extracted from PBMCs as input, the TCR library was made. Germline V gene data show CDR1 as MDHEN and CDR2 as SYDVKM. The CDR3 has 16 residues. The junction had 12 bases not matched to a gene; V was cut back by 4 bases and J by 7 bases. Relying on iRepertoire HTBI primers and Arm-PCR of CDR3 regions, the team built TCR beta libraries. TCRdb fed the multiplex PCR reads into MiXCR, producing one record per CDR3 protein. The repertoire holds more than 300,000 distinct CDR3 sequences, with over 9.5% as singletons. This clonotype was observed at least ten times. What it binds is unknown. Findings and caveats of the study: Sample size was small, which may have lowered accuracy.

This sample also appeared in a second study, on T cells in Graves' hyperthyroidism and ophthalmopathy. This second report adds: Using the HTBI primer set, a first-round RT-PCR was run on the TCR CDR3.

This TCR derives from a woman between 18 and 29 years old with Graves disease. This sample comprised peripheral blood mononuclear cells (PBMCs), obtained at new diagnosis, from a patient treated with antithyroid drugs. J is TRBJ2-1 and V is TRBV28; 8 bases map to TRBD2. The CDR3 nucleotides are TGTGCCAGCAGTTCCTTAGCGGGACCAGTTCGGAATGAGCAGTTCTTC. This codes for CASSSLAGPVRNEQFF.